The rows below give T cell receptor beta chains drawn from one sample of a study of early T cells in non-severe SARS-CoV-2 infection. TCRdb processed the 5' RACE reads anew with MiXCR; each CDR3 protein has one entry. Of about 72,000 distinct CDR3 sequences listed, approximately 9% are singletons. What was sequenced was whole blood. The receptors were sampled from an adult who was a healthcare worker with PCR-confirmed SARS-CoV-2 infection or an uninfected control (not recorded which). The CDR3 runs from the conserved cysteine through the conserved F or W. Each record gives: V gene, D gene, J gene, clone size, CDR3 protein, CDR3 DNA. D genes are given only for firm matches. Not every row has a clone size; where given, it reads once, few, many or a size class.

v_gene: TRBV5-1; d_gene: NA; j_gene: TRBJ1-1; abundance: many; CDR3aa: CASSLDGYTEAFF; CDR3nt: TGCGCCAGCAGCTTGGACGGATACACTGAAGCTTTCTTT
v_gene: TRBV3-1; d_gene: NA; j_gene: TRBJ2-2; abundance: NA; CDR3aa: CASSQETLMRGGYTGELFF; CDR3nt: TGTGCCAGCAGCCAAGAAACCCTTATGAGAGGGGGTTACACCGGGGAGCTGTTTTTT
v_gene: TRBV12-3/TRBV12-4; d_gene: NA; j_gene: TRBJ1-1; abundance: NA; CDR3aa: CASSYQRTANTEAFF; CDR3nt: TGTGCCAGCAGTTACCAGAGGACGGCGAACACTGAAGCTTTCTTT
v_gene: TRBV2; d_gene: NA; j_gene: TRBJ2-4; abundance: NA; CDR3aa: CASSPRDNSNIQYF; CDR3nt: TGTGCCAGCAGTCCCCGGGACAACAGTAACATTCAGTACTTC
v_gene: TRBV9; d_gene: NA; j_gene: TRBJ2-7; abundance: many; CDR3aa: CASSVDPVPYEQYF; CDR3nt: TGTGCCAGCAGCGTAGATCCCGTACCCTACGAGCAGTACTTC
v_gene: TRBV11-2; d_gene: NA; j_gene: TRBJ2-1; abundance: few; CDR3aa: CVSSLVGRVHLDEQFF; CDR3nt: TGTGTCAGCAGCTTAGTCGGCAGGGTGCATTTGGATGAGCAGTTCTTC
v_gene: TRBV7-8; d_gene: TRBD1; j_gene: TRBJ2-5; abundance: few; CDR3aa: CASSPRGTGGYETQYF; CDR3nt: TGTGCCAGCAGCCCGCGCGGGACAGGGGGCTACGAGACCCAGTACTTC
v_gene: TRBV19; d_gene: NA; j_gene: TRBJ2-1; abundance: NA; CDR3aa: CASSTLAGEQFF; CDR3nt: TGTGCCAGTAGTACTTTAGCCGGTGAGCAGTTCTTC
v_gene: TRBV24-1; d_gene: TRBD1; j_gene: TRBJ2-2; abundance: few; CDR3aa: CATSDLQGDTGELFF; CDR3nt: TGTGCCACCAGTGATTTGCAGGGGGACACCGGGGAGCTGTTTTTT
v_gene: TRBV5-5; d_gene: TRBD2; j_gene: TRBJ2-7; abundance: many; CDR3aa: CASSLDSWGGATYEQYF; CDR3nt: TGTGCCAGCAGCTTGGACTCTTGGGGGGGAGCGACCTACGAGCAGTACTTC
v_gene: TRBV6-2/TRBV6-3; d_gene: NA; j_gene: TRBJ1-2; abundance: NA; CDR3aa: CASSRRTQGYTF; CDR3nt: TGTGCCAGCAGTCGACGGACACAGGGCTACACCTTC
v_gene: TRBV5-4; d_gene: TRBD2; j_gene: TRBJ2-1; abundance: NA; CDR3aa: CASSFPASGTYEQFF; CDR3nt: TGTGCCAGCAGCTTCCCGGCTAGCGGGACCTATGAGCAGTTCTTC
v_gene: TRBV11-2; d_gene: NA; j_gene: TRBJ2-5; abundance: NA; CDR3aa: CASTPIPGSQETQYF; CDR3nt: TGTGCCAGCACCCCGATCCCAGGGAGCCAAGAGACCCAGTACTTC
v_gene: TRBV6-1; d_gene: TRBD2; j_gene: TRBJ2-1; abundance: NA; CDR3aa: CASTSTSGSAREQFF; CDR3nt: TGTGCCAGCACCTCTACTAGCGGGAGTGCTCGTGAGCAGTTCTTC
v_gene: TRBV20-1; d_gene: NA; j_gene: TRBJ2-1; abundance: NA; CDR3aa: CSAIRWHSSTYNEQFF; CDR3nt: TGCAGTGCTATCCGATGGCACTCCTCAACCTACAATGAGCAGTTCTTC
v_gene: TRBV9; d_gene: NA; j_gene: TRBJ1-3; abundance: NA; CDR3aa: CASSANSGNTIYF; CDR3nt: TGTGCCAGCAGCGCCAACTCTGGAAACACCATATATTTT
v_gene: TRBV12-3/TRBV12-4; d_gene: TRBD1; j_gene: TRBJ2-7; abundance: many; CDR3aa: CASSLVRGSHEQYF; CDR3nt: TGTGCCAGCAGTTTGGTCAGGGGGTCACACGAGCAGTACTTC
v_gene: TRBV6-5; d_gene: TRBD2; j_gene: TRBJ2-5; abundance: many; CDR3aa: CASSRTSGRPQETQYF; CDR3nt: TGTGCCAGCAGCCGGACTAGCGGGAGGCCGCAAGAGACCCAGTACTTC
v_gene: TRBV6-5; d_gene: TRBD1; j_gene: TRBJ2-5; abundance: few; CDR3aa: CASRPQGATQYF; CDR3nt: TGTGCCAGCAGGCCACAGGGGGCGACCCAGTACTTC
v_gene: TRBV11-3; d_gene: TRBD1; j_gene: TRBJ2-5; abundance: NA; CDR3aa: CASSRRQGLVETQYF; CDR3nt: TGTGCCAGCAGCCGCCGACAGGGATTGGTGGAGACCCAGTACTTC
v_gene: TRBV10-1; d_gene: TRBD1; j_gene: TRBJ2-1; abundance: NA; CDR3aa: CASSEGTGVSYNEQFF; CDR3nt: TGCGCCAGCAGTGAGGGGACAGGGGTCTCCTACAATGAGCAGTTCTTC
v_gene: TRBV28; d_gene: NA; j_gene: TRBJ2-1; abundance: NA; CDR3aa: CASRTGASSKGDEQFF; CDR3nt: TGTGCCAGCAGAACGGGGGCGTCTAGTAAGGGAGATGAGCAGTTCTTC
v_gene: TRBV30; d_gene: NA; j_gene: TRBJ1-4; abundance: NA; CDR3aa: CAWSRSRASTNEKLFF; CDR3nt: TGTGCCTGGAGTCGGAGCAGGGCTTCGACTAATGAAAAACTGTTTTTT
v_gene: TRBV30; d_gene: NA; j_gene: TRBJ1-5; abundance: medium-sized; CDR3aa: CAWNMGDQPQHF; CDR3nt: TGTGCCTGGAATATGGGGGATCAGCCCCAGCATTTT
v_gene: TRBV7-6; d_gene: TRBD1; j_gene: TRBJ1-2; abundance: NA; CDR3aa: CASSQGDSPNYGYTF; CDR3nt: TGTGCCAGCAGCCAGGGGGACAGCCCTAACTATGGCTACACCTTC
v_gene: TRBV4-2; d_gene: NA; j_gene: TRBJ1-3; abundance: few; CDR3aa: CASSQDEMRTVDTIYF; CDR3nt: TGTGCCAGCAGCCAAGATGAAATGAGAACGGTGGACACCATATATTTT
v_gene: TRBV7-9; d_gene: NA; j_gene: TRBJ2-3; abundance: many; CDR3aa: CASSSKLADTQYF; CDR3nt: TGTGCCAGCAGCTCAAAACTAGCCGATACGCAGTATTTT
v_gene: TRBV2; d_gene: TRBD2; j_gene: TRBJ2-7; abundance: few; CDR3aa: CASKELAVYEQYF; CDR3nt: TGTGCCAGCAAGGAACTAGCGGTCTACGAGCAGTACTTC
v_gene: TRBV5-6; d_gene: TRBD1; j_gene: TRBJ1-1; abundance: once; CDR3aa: CASSRVTGGGTEAFF; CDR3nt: TGTGCCAGCAGCCGGGTCACAGGGGGTGGCACTGAAGCTTTCTTT
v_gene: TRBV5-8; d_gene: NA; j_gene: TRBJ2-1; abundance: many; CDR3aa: CASSLVGGYNEQFF; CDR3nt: TGTGCCAGCAGCTTGGTAGGGGGCTACAATGAGCAGTTCTTC
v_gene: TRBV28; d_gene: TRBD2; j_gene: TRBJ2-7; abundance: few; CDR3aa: CASSSVLAGVYEQYF; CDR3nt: TGTGCCAGCAGTTCCGTACTAGCGGGAGTCTACGAGCAGTACTTC
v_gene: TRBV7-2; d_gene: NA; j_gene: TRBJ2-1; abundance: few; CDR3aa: CASSSPGTPYEQFF; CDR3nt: TGTGCCAGCAGCTCCCCCGGGACTCCCTATGAGCAGTTCTTC
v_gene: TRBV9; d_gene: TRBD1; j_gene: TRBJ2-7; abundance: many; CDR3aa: CASSVLPYAGTGVTYEQYF; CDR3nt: TGTGCCAGCAGCGTACTACCCTATGCCGGGACAGGGGTCACCTACGAGCAGTACTTC
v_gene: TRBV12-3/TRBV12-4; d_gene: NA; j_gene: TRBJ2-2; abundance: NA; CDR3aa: CASSPSVGELFF; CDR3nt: TGTGCCAGCAGTCCTAGCGTCGGGGAGCTGTTTTTT
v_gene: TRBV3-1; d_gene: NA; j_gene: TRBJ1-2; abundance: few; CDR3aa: CASSQDHSREGYTF; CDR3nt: TGTGCCAGCAGCCAAGATCATTCGAGGGAAGGCTACACCTTC
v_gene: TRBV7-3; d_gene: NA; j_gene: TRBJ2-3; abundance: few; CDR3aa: CASSKRADTDTQYF; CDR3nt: TGTGCCAGCAGCAAGAGGGCCGACACAGATACGCAGTATTTT
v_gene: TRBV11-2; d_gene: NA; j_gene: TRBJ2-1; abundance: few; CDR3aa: CASSLVATTYNEQFF; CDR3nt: TGTGCCAGCAGCTTAGTTGCGACGACCTACAATGAGCAGTTCTTC
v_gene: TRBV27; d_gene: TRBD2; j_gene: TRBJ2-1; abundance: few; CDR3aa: CASSLTSGSPRNEQFF; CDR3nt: TGTGCCAGCAGTTTAACTAGCGGGAGTCCGCGCAATGAGCAGTTCTTC
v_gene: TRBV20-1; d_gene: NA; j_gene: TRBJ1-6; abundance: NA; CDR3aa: CSAEGPEAPFSPLHF; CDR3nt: TGCAGTGCGGAGGGCCCCGAGGCGCCATTTTCACCCCTCCACTTT
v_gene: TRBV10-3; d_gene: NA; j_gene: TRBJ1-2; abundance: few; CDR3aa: CAITQGEGGDGYTF; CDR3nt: TGTGCCATCACCCAAGGGGAGGGGGGAGATGGCTACACCTTC
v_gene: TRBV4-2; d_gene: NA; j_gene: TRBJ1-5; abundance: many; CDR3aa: CASSQGGTEASQHF; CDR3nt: TGTGCCAGCAGCCAAGGGGGCACCGAAGCATCCCAGCATTTT
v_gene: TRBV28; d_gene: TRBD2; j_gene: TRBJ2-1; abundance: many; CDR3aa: CASSPPGGRPYNEQFF; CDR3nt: TGTGCCAGCAGTCCCCCGGGAGGGAGGCCCTACAATGAGCAGTTCTTC
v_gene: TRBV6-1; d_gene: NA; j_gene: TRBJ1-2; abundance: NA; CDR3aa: CASSEWAEEGYTF; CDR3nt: TGTGCCAGCAGTGAATGGGCCGAGGAAGGCTACACCTTC
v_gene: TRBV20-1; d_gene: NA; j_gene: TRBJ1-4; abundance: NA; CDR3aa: CSARLSSEKLFF; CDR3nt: TGCAGTGCTAGGCTTTCTAGTGAAAAACTGTTTTTT
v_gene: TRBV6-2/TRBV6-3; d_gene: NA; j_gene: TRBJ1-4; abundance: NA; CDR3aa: CASNPGHNGEKLFF; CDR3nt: TGTGCCAGCAATCCGGGACACAACGGTGAAAAACTGTTTTTT
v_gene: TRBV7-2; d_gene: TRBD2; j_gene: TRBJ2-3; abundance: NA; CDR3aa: CASRATSGSRDTQYF; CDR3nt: TGTGCCAGCAGAGCAACTAGCGGGAGTAGGGATACGCAGTATTTT
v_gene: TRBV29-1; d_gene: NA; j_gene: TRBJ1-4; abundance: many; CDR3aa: CSVEGGDEKLFF; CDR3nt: TGCAGCGTTGAGGGGGGAGATGAAAAACTGTTTTTT
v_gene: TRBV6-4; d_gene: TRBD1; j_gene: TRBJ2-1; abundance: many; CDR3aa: CASSVGAGGTVEQFF; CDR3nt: TGTGCCAGCAGTGTTGGGGCAGGGGGCACGGTTGAGCAGTTCTTC
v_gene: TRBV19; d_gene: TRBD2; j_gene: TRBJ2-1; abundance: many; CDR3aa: CASIGTRGRYNEQFF; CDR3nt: TGTGCCAGTATTGGGACTAGGGGTAGATACAATGAGCAGTTCTTC
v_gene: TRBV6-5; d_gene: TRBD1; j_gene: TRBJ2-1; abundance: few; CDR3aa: CASQELGTVNVEQFF; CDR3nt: TGTGCCAGCCAGGAACTCGGGACAGTAAATGTAGAGCAGTTCTTC